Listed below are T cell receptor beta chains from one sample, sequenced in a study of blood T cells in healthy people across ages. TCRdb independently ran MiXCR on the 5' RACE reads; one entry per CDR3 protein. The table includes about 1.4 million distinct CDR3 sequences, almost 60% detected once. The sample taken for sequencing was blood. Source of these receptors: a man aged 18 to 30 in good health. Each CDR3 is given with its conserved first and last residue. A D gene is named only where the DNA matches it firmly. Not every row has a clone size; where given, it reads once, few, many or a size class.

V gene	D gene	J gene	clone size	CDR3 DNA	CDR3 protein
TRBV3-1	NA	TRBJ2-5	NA	TGTGCCAGCAGCCAAGTCACTAATCAAGAGACCCAGTACTTC	CASSQVTNQETQYF
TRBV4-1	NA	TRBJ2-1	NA	TGCGCCAGCAACCCTGGGGGAACGGGATACAATGAGCAGTTCTTC	CASNPGGTGYNEQFF
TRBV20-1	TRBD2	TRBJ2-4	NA	TGCAGTGCTCAGACTAGCGGGGCCCTCTACGAGAAGTACTTC	CSAQTSGALYEKYF
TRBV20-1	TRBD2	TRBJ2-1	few	TGCAGTGCCGCTGACCCGGGACTAGCGGGGGGAGCTGGTGAGCAGTTCTTC	CSAADPGLAGGAGEQFF
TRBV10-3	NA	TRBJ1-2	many	TGTGCCATCAGTGAGTCGGGAGACGGCTACACCTTC	CAISESGDGYTF
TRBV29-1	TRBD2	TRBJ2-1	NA	TGCAGCGTCGCGGGACTAGCGGGAGGAAATGAGCAGTTCTTC	CSVAGLAGGNEQFF
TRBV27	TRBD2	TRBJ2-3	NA	TGTGCCAGCATCATCCGGGACTACTCACCTGATACGCAGTATTTT	CASIIRDYSPDTQYF
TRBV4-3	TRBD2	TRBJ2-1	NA	TGCGCCAGCAGCCAGGCCGGGACTAGCTCCTACAATGAGCAGTTCTTC	CASSQAGTSSYNEQFF
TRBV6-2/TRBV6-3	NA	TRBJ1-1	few	TGTGCCAGCAGTTACGACAGGCTTGAAGCTTTCTTT	CASSYDRLEAFF
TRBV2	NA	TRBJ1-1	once	TGTGCCAGCAATGTAATACAGGGATCCCCAGTACTCAACACTGAAGCTTTCTTT	CASNVIQGSPVLNTEAFF
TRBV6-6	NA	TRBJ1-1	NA	TGTGCCAGCACCACCCAACAGCTTGCTTTCTTT	CASTTQQLAFF
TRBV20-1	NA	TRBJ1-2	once	TGCAGTGCTAGAGGTGCCAGGGATGCCTATGGCTACACCTTC	CSARGARDAYGYTF
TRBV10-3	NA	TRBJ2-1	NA	TGTGCCATCACCGATGGGGTGGAGGATGAGCAGTTCTTC	CAITDGVEDEQFF
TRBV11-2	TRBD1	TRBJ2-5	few	TGTGCCAGCAGCTTAGAATCCCCGGGACAGGGGGGGGAGACCCAGTACTTC	CASSLESPGQGGETQYF
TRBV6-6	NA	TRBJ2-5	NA	TGTGCCAGCAGTTACACGAGCCAAGACAGGGAGGGTAAGACCCAGTACTTC	CASSYTSQDREGKTQYF
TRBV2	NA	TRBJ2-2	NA	TGTGCCAGCAGTGAACCCCTCGCAACGGGGGAGCTGTTTTTT	CASSEPLATGELFF
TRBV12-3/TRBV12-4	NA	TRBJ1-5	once	TGTGCCAGCAGTCCGGGGCAGGGTGGATTGCAGCCCCAGCATTTT	CASSPGQGGLQPQHF
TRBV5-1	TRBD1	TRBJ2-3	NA	TGCGCCAGCAGCCCCCTACAGGGGGCGGGCACAGATACGCAGTATTTT	CASSPLQGAGTDTQYF
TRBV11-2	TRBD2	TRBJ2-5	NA	TGTGCCAGCAGCTTAGAGTGGGGAGGGGAAGAGACCCAGTACTTC	CASSLEWGGEETQYF
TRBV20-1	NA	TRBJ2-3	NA	TGCAGTGCTAGAGACCGTGGCGTGAGGACGCAGTATTTT	CSARDRGVRTQYF
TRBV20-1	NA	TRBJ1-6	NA	TGCAGTGCTACAGGGTCCTACAATTCACCCCTCCACTTT	CSATGSYNSPLHF
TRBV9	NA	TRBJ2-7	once	TGTGCCAGCAGCGTAGACGGCAAGACCTACGAGCAGTACTTC	CASSVDGKTYEQYF
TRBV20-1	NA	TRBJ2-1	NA	TGCATAGGGGCCACAGGACGGGATGAGCAGTTCTTC	CIGATGRDEQFF
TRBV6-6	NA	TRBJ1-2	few	TGTGCCAGCAGTTACGAGGGTAATGGCTACACCTTC	CASSYEGNGYTF
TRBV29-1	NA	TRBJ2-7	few	TGCAGCGTTCCGGGACGGAGCTCCTACGAGCAGTACTTC	CSVPGRSSYEQYF
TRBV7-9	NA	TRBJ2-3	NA	TGTGCCAGCAGCCCAATTTTTAATGTGTGGGCAGATACGCAGTATTTT	CASSPIFNVWADTQYF
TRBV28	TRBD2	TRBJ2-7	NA	TGTGCCATCACCTCTAGCGGGAGGTCCTACGAGCAGTACTTC	CAITSSGRSYEQYF
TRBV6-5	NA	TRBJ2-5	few	TGTGCCAGCAGTTACACTGGGGTTGAGGTTCAAGAGACCCAGTACTTC	CASSYTGVEVQETQYF
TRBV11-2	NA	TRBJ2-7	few	TGTGCCAGCACCGCCCCGACAGGAGTCTCCTACGAGCAGTACTTC	CASTAPTGVSYEQYF
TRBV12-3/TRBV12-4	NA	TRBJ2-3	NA	TGTGCCAGCAGTTTTAGGGGATTTAATAGCACAGATACGCAGTATTTT	CASSFRGFNSTDTQYF
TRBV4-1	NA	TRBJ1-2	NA	TGCGCCAGCAGCCAAGGCACATCGACCTATGGCTACACCTTC	CASSQGTSTYGYTF
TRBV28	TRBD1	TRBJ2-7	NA	TGTGCCAGCAGTTTCGCCCCGGGACAGGGAAACTACGAGCAGTACTTC	CASSFAPGQGNYEQYF